This TCR beta chain was recorded in a study of cytomegalovirus exposure and HLA in healthy donors. Study-wide results and limits: Listed as cytomegalovirus-associated were 150 or so TCR beta chains.

Points on this clone: Its antigen is unidentified.

Germline trimming cut 1 base from V and 0 bases from J; bases unmatched to any gene: 10. Looked up from germline, CDR1 is LNHNV and CDR2 is YYDKDF (reference sequence). The CDR3 sequence is 19 residues long. Primers for the PCR totalled 60 Vbeta and 13 Jbeta. The method was immunoSEQ multiplex PCR; TCRdb's version includes in-frame clones alone and lacks a portion of them. The repertoire includes 150,000 to 200,000 clones, 72% of them detected once, and roughly 2.5% sits in the top ten. Sequenced material: PBMCs. The chain links TRBV15 to TRBJ1-4, with 8 bases identical to TRBD1. This sequence originates from a human donor in good health. This CDR3 is CATSRGGGRGPSTNEKLFF. In DNA form, the CDR3 reads TGTGCCACCAGCAGAGGGGGAGGCAGGGGGCCCTCAACTAATGAAAAACTGTTTTTT.